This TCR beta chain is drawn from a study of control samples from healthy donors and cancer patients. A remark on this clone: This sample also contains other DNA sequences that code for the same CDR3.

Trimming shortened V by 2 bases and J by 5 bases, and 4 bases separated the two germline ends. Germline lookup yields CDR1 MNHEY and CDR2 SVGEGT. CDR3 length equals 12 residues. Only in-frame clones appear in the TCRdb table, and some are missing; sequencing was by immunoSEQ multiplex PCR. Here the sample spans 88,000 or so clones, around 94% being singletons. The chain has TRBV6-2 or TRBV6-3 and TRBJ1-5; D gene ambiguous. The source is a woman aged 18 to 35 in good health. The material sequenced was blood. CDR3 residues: CASSYGDQPQHF. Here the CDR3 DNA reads TGTGCCAGCAGTTACGGGGATCAGCCCCAGCATTTT.